The 8 T cell receptor beta chains below were found in one sample sequenced in a study of cytomegalovirus exposure and HLA in healthy donors. PCR involved 60 Vbeta and 13 Jbeta primers. Produced via immunoSEQ multiplex PCR; TCRdb's table is partial and in-frame only. The profile shows approximately 160,000 clones, over 75% of them singletons. The sample comprised PBMCs. The receptors stem from a woman between 25 and 40 years old in good health and CMV-seronegative.

This chain uses TRBV7-9 with TRBJ2-1; TRBD2 might be the D (6 bases). V dropped 1 base and J dropped 5 bases, with 12 bases sitting between them. The CDR3 has 15 residues. Germline V gene data show CDR1 as SEHNR and CDR2 as FQNEAQ (reference sequence). CDR3 nucleotide sequence: TGTGCCAGCAGCTTAGAGCAGACGGGGGACAATGAGCAGTTCTTC. Protein product: CASSLEQTGDNEQFF.

The chain has TRBV2 and TRBJ2-2, with TRBD2 matching over 12 bases. The germline V gene has CDR1 SNHLY and CDR2 FYNNEI. Trimming removed 4 bases from V and 4 bases from J; junction bases left unmatched: 4. This CDR3 spans 16 amino acids. The CDR3 loop reads CASSASTSGGTGELFF. CDR3 nucleotide sequence: TGTGCCAGCAGTGCTTCGACTAGCGGGGGCACCGGGGAGCTGTTTTTT.

The chain has TRBV6-5 and TRBJ1-1; 8 bases agree with TRBD1. The CDR3 sequence is 13 residues long. With 9 bases clipped from V and 1 base from J, the junction kept 4 bases outside the gene matches. In germline, CDR1 is MNHEY, CDR2 SVGAGI. The CDR3 sequence: CASYRGGNTEAFF. CDR3 DNA sequence: TGTGCCAGTTACAGGGGGGGGAACACTGAAGCTTTCTTT.

The chain links TRBV5-1 to TRBJ2-1, with D perhaps matching TRBD2 (5 bases). The CDR3 covers 14 residues. The V gene lost 0 bases and the J gene lost 6 bases, with 10 bases spanning the gap. The germline V gene has CDR1 SGHRS and CDR2 YFSETQ. The CDR3 is CASSLGRRSNEQFF. The CDR3 DNA reads as TGCGCCAGCAGCTTGGGGAGGCGGAGCAATGAGCAGTTCTTC.

J is TRBJ1-2 and V is TRBV28; 7 nucleotides line up with TRBD1. Losses at the gene ends were 4 bases for V and 4 bases for J; bases not matched to a gene: 15. The CDR3 is 17 amino acids. Germline loops: CDR1 MDHEN, CDR2 SYDVKM. The CDR3: CASSSIVPTGDSYGYTF. For the CDR3, the DNA is TGTGCCAGCAGTTCGATCGTACCTACAGGGGACAGCTATGGCTACACCTTC.

The chain has TRBV5-6 and TRBJ2-7, with 9 nucleotides matching TRBD2. This CDR3 spans 14 amino acids. V shed 4 bases, J shed 3 bases, and the junction held 5 bases outside the gene matches. Germline V lookup: CDR1 SGHDT, CDR2 YYEEEE. The CDR3 DNA reads as TGTGCCAGCAGCCCTGCTAGCGGGAACTACGAGCAGTACTTC. Protein: CASSPASGNYEQYF.

V gene TRBV4-3 combines with J gene TRBJ2-5; the match to TRBD2 covers 10 bases. From germline, CDR1 is LGHNA and CDR2 YSLEER. CDR3 size: 16 residues. After removal of 1 base from V and 5 bases from J, the junction contained 7 bases not matched to a gene. This chain's CDR3 is CASSQGLAGGSETQYF. CDR3 in DNA: TGCGCCAGCAGCCAAGGATTAGCGGGAGGTTCTGAGACCCAGTACTTC.

The chain employs TRBV30 and TRBJ2-1; 14 bases map to TRBD2. Unmatched junction bases numbered 16, after V lost 1 base and J lost 8 bases. This CDR3 spans 19 amino acids. Germline-derived CDR1 and CDR2 are GTSNPN and SVGIG (reference sequence). In DNA form, the CDR3 reads TGTGCCTGGAGTGACTTTCTCTCCCCGGGACTAGCGGGAGTCGATGAGCAGTTCTTC. Translating gives CAWSDFLSPGLAGVDEQFF.